This is a list of T cell receptor beta chains from one sample in a study of identical twins. TCRdb reprocessed the 5' RACE reads with MiXCR, giving one entry per CDR3 protein. The profile shows roughly 1.6 million distinct CDR3 sequences, 32% of them singletons. Input material: cord blood. The receptors shown here come from a newborn girl in good health. Both conserved end residues are part of each CDR3. A D gene is named only where the DNA matches it firmly. Size is omitted from some rows. Given values are once, few, many or a class for expanded clones.

V: TRBV20-1; size: few; J: TRBJ1-6; D: NA; CDR3: CSARGGKSPLHF; DNA: TGCAGTGCTAGAGGGGGGAAGTCACCCCTCCACTTT
V: TRBV20-1; size: NA; J: TRBJ2-7; D: TRBD1; CDR3: CSAPGTGSTGQYF; DNA: TGCAGTGCTCCAGGGACAGGCTCAACGGGGCAGTACTTC
V: TRBV20-1; size: NA; J: TRBJ2-5; D: TRBD2; CDR3: CSARDPAGGFQETQYF; DNA: TGCAGTGCTAGAGATCCCGCGGGAGGGTTCCAAGAGACCCAGTACTTC
V: TRBV20-1; size: NA; J: TRBJ2-7; D: TRBD2; CDR3: CSHLLAGGRLLRRSYNEQYF; DNA: TGCAGTCATCTGCTAGCGGGGGGCCGTTTACTTAGACGCTCCTACAATGAGCAGTACTTC
V: TRBV24-1; size: few; J: TRBJ1-5; D: NA; CDR3: CATSDPHRPNQPQHF; DNA: TGTGCCACCAGTGACCCCCATCGCCCCAATCAGCCCCAGCATTTT
V: TRBV6-6; size: NA; J: TRBJ1-1; D: NA; CDR3: CASRSSGGYTGAFF; DNA: TGTGCCAGCAGATCGTCCGGGGGGTACACTGGAGCTTTCTTT
V: TRBV11-2; size: NA; J: TRBJ2-7; D: TRBD2; CDR3: CASSSEGLAVSYNEQYF; DNA: TGTGCCAGCAGCTCGGAGGGACTAGCGGTGTCCTACAATGAGCAGTACTTC
V: TRBV11-2; size: NA; J: TRBJ2-5; D: TRBD1; CDR3: CASSYRGWQYF; DNA: TGTGCCAGCAGCTACAGGGGGTGGCAGTACTTC
V: TRBV7-8; size: once; J: TRBJ1-6; D: NA; CDR3: CASSLVGGGDSPLHF; DNA: TGTGCCAGCAGCTTAGTAGGAGGAGGGGATTCACCCCTCCACTTT
V: TRBV12-3/TRBV12-4; size: few; J: TRBJ1-1; D: NA; CDR3: CASSLPPEAFF; DNA: TGTGCCAGCAGTTTACCCCCCGAAGCTTTCTTT
V: TRBV5-1; size: few; J: TRBJ2-3; D: NA; CDR3: CASSLEAGFDTQYF; DNA: TGCGCCAGCAGCTTGGAGGCGGGGTTTGATACGCAGTATTTT
V: TRBV4-2; size: NA; J: TRBJ1-1; D: NA; CDR3: CASRHDGGPAEAFF; DNA: TGTGCCAGCAGACACGACGGGGGGCCAGCTGAAGCTTTCTTT